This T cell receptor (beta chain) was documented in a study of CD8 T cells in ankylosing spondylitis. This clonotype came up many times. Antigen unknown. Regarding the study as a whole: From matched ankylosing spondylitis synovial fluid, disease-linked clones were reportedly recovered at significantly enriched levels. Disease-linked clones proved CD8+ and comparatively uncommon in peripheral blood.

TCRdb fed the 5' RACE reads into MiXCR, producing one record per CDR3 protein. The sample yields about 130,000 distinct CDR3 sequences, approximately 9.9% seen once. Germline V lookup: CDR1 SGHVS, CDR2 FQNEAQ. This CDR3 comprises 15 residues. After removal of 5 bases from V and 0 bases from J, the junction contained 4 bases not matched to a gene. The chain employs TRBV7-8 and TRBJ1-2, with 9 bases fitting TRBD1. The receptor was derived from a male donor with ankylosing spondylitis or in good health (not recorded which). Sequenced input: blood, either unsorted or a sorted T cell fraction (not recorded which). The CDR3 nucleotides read TGTGCCAGCAGCAACCGGGACAGGGCTAACTATGGCTACACCTTC. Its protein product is CASSNRDRANYGYTF.